Listed below are T cell receptor beta chains from one sample, sequenced in a study of blood T cell repertoires in COVID-19. Some clones are missing from TCRdb's copy, which holds only in-frame ones; the method was immunoSEQ multiplex PCR. This table has some 160,000 clones, approximately 83% appearing once. Sequencing was carried out using peripheral blood. All receptors derive from a man between 65 and 85 years old who had recovered from COVID-19. Each CDR3 is given with its conserved first and last residue. D genes are given only for firm matches. The size of a clone is reported for some rows only, either as once, few or many, or as a class for expanded clones.

TRBV3-1/TRBV3-2	once	TRBJ1-2	TRBD1	CASSGGQGGYGYTF	TGTGCCAGCAGCGGCGGACAGGGCGGCTATGGCTACACCTTC
TRBV2	.	TRBJ1-2	.	CASKKTEDYGYTF	TGTGCCAGTAAGAAAACAGAAGACTATGGCTACACCTTC
TRBV7-2	.	TRBJ2-1	TRBD1	CASSQTGQGGNEQFF	TGTGCCAGCAGCCAGACGGGACAGGGGGGTAATGAGCAGTTCTTC
TRBV2	.	TRBJ1-4	.	CASRRDSNEKLFF	TGTGCCAGCAGAAGAGACAGTAATGAAAAACTGTTTTTT
TRBV3-1/TRBV3-2	.	TRBJ1-2	.	CASSQEGHQDGYTF	TGTGCCAGCAGCCAAGAGGGGCACCAGGATGGCTACACCTTC
TRBV9	.	TRBJ1-2	.	CASSVDPGAGHYGYTF	TGTGCCAGCAGCGTAGACCCAGGGGCTGGGCACTATGGCTACACCTTC
TRBV7-9	few	TRBJ1-4	.	CASSSSLRSNEKLFF	TGTGCCAGCAGCTCTTCTCTCAGGTCTAATGAAAAACTGTTTTTT
TRBV28	.	TRBJ1-5	.	CASSLSGGPNQPQHF	TGTGCCAGCAGTTTAAGCGGGGGTCCTAATCAGCCCCAGCATTTT
TRBV5-1	.	TRBJ2-1	TRBD2	CASSLVAGRGYNEQFF	TGCGCCAGCAGCTTGGTTGCGGGGAGGGGTTACAATGAGCAGTTCTTC
TRBV6-1	.	TRBJ1-5	.	CASSETDSWQPQHF	TGTGCCAGCAGTGAGACAGATAGCTGGCAGCCCCAGCATTTT
TRBV12-3/TRBV12-4	.	TRBJ2-7	.	CASSLQDIYEQYF	TGTGCCAGCAGTTTACAGGACATCTACGAGCAGTACTTC
TRBV6-5	.	TRBJ1-3	TRBD1	CASTRDRATGNTIYF	TGTGCCAGCACGCGAGACAGGGCGACGGGAAACACCATATATTTT
TRBV7-9	few	TRBJ2-1	.	CASSFRSYNEQFF	TGTGCCAGCAGCTTCCGGAGTTACAATGAGCAGTTCTTC
TRBV5-1	.	TRBJ1-4	.	CASSIDGGNEKLFF	TGCGCCAGCAGCATTGACGGGGGGAATGAAAAACTGTTTTTT
TRBV18	.	TRBJ1-5	TRBD1	CASSPTGQGVNQPQHF	TGTGCCAGCTCACCTACCGGACAGGGGGTCAATCAGCCCCAGCATTTT
TRBV19	few	TRBJ2-4	TRBD2	CATGLAATGGKNIQYF	TGTGCCACCGGACTAGCGGCCACGGGGGGCAAAAACATTCAGTACTTC
TRBV10-3	.	TRBJ2-7	.	CAISATPYEQYF	TGTGCCATCAGTGCAACTCCCTACGAGCAGTACTTC
TRBV28	once	TRBJ1-6	.	CAGGSGEGSPLHF	TGTGCCGGGGGGTCCGGGGAAGGTTCACCCCTCCACTTT
TRBV29-1	.	TRBJ2-3	TRBD2	CSLAGGSPDTQYF	TGCAGCTTGGCGGGGGGGTCGCCAGATACGCAGTATTTT
TRBV11-2	.	TRBJ1-6	TRBD1	CASSAGTGGYSPLHF	TGTGCCAGCAGCGCCGGGACAGGAGGATATTCACCCCTCCACTTT
TRBV3-1/TRBV3-2	few	TRBJ2-2	TRBD2	CASSQIPGLAGDWELFF	TGTGCCAGCAGCCAGATTCCGGGACTAGCGGGAGATTGGGAGCTGTTTTTT
TRBV5-8	.	TRBJ2-7	TRBD1	CASSLAGTGHYEQYF	TGTGCCAGCAGCTTGGCCGGGACAGGGCACTACGAGCAGTACTTC
TRBV15	.	TRBJ2-1	TRBD1	CATSRVLGGDEQFF	TGTGCCACCAGCAGAGTACTAGGGGGCGATGAGCAGTTCTTC
TRBV28	few	TRBJ1-5	.	CASTAGRGNQPQHF	TGTGCCAGCACCGCCGGGAGGGGCAATCAGCCCCAGCATTTT
TRBV3-1/TRBV3-2	.	TRBJ2-4	.	CASSQNSYLVENIQYF	TGTGCCAGCAGCCAAAATTCGTACCTAGTGGAAAACATTCAGTACTTC
TRBV6-5	few	TRBJ1-1	TRBD1	CASSHGQGDTEAFF	TGTGCCAGCAGCCACGGACAGGGAGACACTGAAGCTTTCTTT
TRBV27	.	TRBJ1-2	.	CASSLQGWNGYTF	TGTGCCAGCAGTCTACAGGGCTGGAATGGCTACACCTTC
TRBV3-1/TRBV3-2	.	TRBJ1-2	.	CASSQGTGYTRMSGYTF	TGTGCCAGCAGCCAAGGGACGGGGTACACGAGGATGAGTGGCTACACCTTC
TRBV5-1	.	TRBJ2-7	TRBD2	CASSEGLAGSSEQYF	TGCGCCAGCAGCGAGGGACTAGCGGGTTCTTCCGAGCAGTACTTC
TRBV14	.	TRBJ1-1	TRBD1	CASSPRTGRTEAFF	TGTGCCAGCAGTCCCCGGACAGGTCGTACTGAAGCTTTCTTT
TRBV11-3	.	TRBJ1-3	TRBD1	CASSLTGGSGNTIYF	TGTGCCAGCAGCCTGACAGGGGGATCTGGAAACACCATATATTTT
TRBV7-9	.	TRBJ2-3	.	CASSFKGIDTQYF	TGTGCCAGCAGCTTCAAGGGGATAGATACGCAGTATTTT
TRBV27	.	TRBJ2-5	TRBD1	CASSLRAGGQTQYF	TGTGCCAGCAGTTTACGCGCAGGGGGCCAGACCCAGTACTTC
TRBV3-1/TRBV3-2	.	TRBJ1-2	TRBD1	CASSQGQGNYGYTF	TGTGCCAGCAGCCAAGGACAGGGGAACTATGGCTACACCTTC
TRBV10-2	.	TRBJ2-5	.	CASSERGGWETQYF	TGCGCCAGCAGTGAGAGGGGGGGTTGGGAGACCCAGTACTTC
TRBV11-2	.	TRBJ2-1	TRBD2	CASSFLTGRDNEQFF	TGTGCCAGCAGCTTCCTAACGGGGAGGGATAATGAGCAGTTCTTC
TRBV19	once	TRBJ1-2	.	CASSTTTGLGYTF	TGTGCCAGTAGTACCACGACAGGATTGGGCTACACCTTC
TRBV6-5	once	TRBJ1-1	.	CASRKDMNTEAFF	TGTGCCAGCCGTAAGGACATGAACACTGAAGCTTTCTTT
TRBV12-3/TRBV12-4	.	TRBJ1-5	.	CASSLAPGPQHF	TGTGCCAGCAGTTTAGCACCGGGGCCCCAGCATTTT
TRBV19	.	TRBJ2-3	TRBD2	CASSSERGTSTDTQYF	TGTGCCAGTAGCTCGGAGCGGGGGACTAGCACAGATACGCAGTATTTT
TRBV6-5	.	TRBJ2-3	.	CASRDRSGTDTQYF	TGTGCCAGCAGAGACAGGAGCGGCACAGATACGCAGTATTTT
TRBV3-1/TRBV3-2	.	TRBJ2-1	TRBD2	CASSQVGGRGNEQFF	TGTGCCAGCAGCCAAGTCGGGGGGAGGGGCAATGAGCAGTTCTTC
TRBV9	.	TRBJ2-1	.	CASSVVGSSYNEQFF	TGTGCCAGCAGCGTAGTGGGGAGCTCCTACAATGAGCAGTTCTTC
TRBV7-9	.	TRBJ2-7	TRBD2	CASTPAGTSGNYEQYF	TGTGCCAGCACCCCAGCGGGAACTAGCGGGAACTACGAGCAGTACTTC
TRBV15	.	TRBJ1-4	TRBD1	CATSRQGAIREKLFF	TGTGCCACCAGTCGTCAGGGGGCTATACGGGAAAAACTGTTTTTT
TRBV11-2	.	TRBJ2-7	.	CASSFGDVYEQYF	TGTGCCAGCAGCTTCGGGGATGTCTACGAGCAGTACTTC
TRBV3-1/TRBV3-2	.	TRBJ1-2	TRBD1	CASRSTGTDGYTF	TGTGCCAGCAGATCGACAGGGACCGATGGCTACACCTTC
TRBV29-1	few	TRBJ2-5	.	CSANAAAETQYF	TGCAGCGCCAACGCGGCGGCGGAGACCCAGTACTTC
TRBV5-5	.	TRBJ2-5	TRBD1	CASSSAGTGSSKTQYF	TGTGCCAGCAGCTCAGCCGGGACAGGGTCTTCGAAGACCCAGTACTTC
TRBV5-1	.	TRBJ2-3	.	CASMTQGSDTQYF	TGCGCCAGTATGACCCAGGGATCAGATACGCAGTATTTT
TRBV5-6	.	TRBJ1-1	TRBD1	CASSRTGGSTEAFF	TGTGCCAGCAGCCGCACAGGGGGAAGCACTGAAGCTTTCTTT
TRBV10-3	once	TRBJ1-2	TRBD1	CAISTKTGDLPEMYGYTF	TGTGCCATCAGCACCAAGACAGGGGACCTACCTGAAATGTATGGCTACACCTTC
TRBV11-2	.	TRBJ1-2	.	CASSLLRTGGGYTF	TGTGCCAGCAGCTTACTCAGGACTGGCGGTGGCTACACCTTC